What follows are 32 T cell receptor beta chains derived from one specimen sequenced in a study of T cells in Graves' hyperthyroidism and ophthalmopathy. Template material for amplifying TCR beta CDR3 regions consisted of RNA transcripts. The HTBI primer set drove a first-round RT-PCR of the TCR CDR3. TCRdb called the multiplex PCR reads again in MiXCR, with one record for every CDR3 protein. In the table there are 380,000 or so distinct CDR3 sequences, around an eighth of which are singletons. Sequencing was done on a sample of blood. Receptor source: a man in his thirties or forties with Graves' hyperthyroidism that later progressed to Graves' ophthalmopathy.

Regarding this clonotype: A much larger clone lies one base from this, so it may be a read error. This chain links TRBV6-7 with TRBJ2-1; no clear D. TRBV6-7 is designated an ORF whose function remains uncertain. The CDR3 is 17 residues long. Trimming removed 2 bases from V and 0 bases from J, with 14 bases in between. The DNA of the CDR3 is TGTGCCAGCAGTTACATTAGTACACCGAGCTCCTACAATGAGCAGTTCTTC. Translating it yields CASSYISTPSSYNEQFF.

This clonotype has only a few counts. The chain is built from TRBV6-1 and TRBJ2-1, with a weak D call TRBD1 (6 bases). The V and J ends lost 8 bases and 7 bases respectively, with 21 bases between them. Germline V gives CDR1 MNHNS, CDR2 SASEGT. The CDR3 loop spans 15 amino acids. The CDR3, as DNA: TGTGCCAGCCAGCTATTCACAGGGCCCCTAAATGAGCAGTTCTTC. As protein: CASQLFTGPLNEQFF.

This clonotype has at least ten counts. CDR3 nucleotides: TGTGCCAGCAGCTTAGCGTGGGTCGGGATCCACTACAATGAGCAGTTCTTC. It translates to CASSLAWVGIHYNEQFF. This rearrangement joins TRBV11-2 to TRBJ2-1; D may be TRBD2 (5 bases). This CDR3 comprises 17 residues. Between the trimmed V and J ends, which lost 1 base and 3 bases, there was a span of 16 bases. The germline CDR1 and CDR2 sequences are SGHAT and FQNNGV. The full variable domain, with the rest looked up from reference TRBV11-2 and TRBJ2-1, is EAGVAQSPRYKIIEKRQSVAFWCNPISGHATLYWYQQILGQGPKLLIQFQNNGVVDDSQLPKDRFSAERLKGVDSTLKIQPAKLEDSAVYLCASSLAWVGIHYNEQFFGPGTRLTVL.

This clonotype was seen a few times. This rearrangement joins TRBV11-1 to TRBJ2-1; a weak D match, TRBD2 (7 bases). There are 13 residues in the CDR3. Trimming stripped 4 bases from V and 8 bases from J, with 12 bases between. Germline V CDR1 and CDR2: SGHAT, FQDESV (reference sequence). In nucleotides, the CDR3 is TGTGCCAGCAGCTGGGGGGGGCAGCATGAGCAGTTCTTC. Encoded protein: CASSWGGQHEQFF. The variable domain in full, with the rest retrieved from reference TRBV11-1 and TRBJ2-1, is EAEVAQSPRYKITEKSQAVAFWCDPISGHATLYWYRQILGQGPELLVQFQDESVVDDSQLPKDRFSAERLKGVDSTLKIQPAELGDSAMYLCASSWGGQHEQFFGPGTRLTVL.

This clonotype was seen many times. The rearrangement uses TRBV18 and TRBJ1-1; the D gene is possibly TRBD1 (5 bases). Trimming stripped 5 bases from V and 0 bases from J, with 13 bases between. In germline, CDR1 is KGHSH, CDR2 LQKENI. This CDR3 spans 15 amino acids. The CDR3 loop is CASSTQGRMNTEAFF. The CDR3 DNA reads as TGTGCCAGCTCAACTCAGGGACGGATGAACACTGAAGCTTTCTTT.

Worth noting for this clonotype: A much larger clonotype is one base distant, so this may be a read error. The V and J genes are TRBV30 and TRBJ1-1; no clear D. The CDR3 has 14 amino acids. Germline loops: CDR1 GTSNPN, CDR2 SVGIG (reference sequence). CDR3 nucleotides: TGTGCCTGGAGTGTACTAGGCATGAACACTGGAGCTTTCTTT. Amino acids: CAWSVLGMNTGAFF. The full variable domain, its missing parts supplied by reference TRBV30 and TRBJ1-1, is SQTIHQWPATLVQPVGSPLSLECTVEGTSNPNLYWYRQAAGRGLQLLFYSVGIGQISSEVPQNLSASRPQDRQFILSSKKLLLSDSGFYLCAWSVLGMNTGAFFGQGTRLTVV.

This clonotype was observed a few times. CDR3 nucleotides: TGTGCCAGCAGTTCTTGGGGGGCGCGTTATGGCTACACCTTC. It yields the protein CASSSWGARYGYTF. This chain joins TRBV6-1 and TRBJ1-2; possible D gene TRBD1, 6 bases. Trimming took 5 bases from V and 5 from J, leaving 15 bases between them. Germline V gives CDR1 MNHNS, CDR2 SASEGT. The CDR3 contains 14 residues.

V usage is TRBV6-1 and J usage is TRBJ2-3, with 10 positions matching TRBD2. The CDR3 totals 16 residues. Germline CDR1 and CDR2: MNHNS and SASEGT. V shed 6 bases, J shed 2 bases, and the junction held 8 bases outside the gene matches. The CDR3 region has the DNA TGTGCCAGCAGAACCGGGACTAGCGCTTCCACAGATACGCAGTATTTT. Translation: CASRTGTSASTDTQYF.

There are many counts of this clonotype. This rearrangement joins TRBV5-1 to TRBJ2-7; D is unclear. CDR1 is SGHRS, CDR2 YFSETQ, per germline. The ends were cut back, 5 bases at V and 4 bases at J, with 13 bases in the middle. The CDR3 loop spans 13 amino acids. The CDR3 region is CASRLSVFYEQYF. CDR3 in DNA: TGCGCCAGCAGACTGAGCGTTTTTTACGAGCAGTACTTC.

The sample holds many counts of this clonotype. The chain couples TRBV2 to TRBJ1-6; weak D call: TRBD1 (5 bases). Trimming stripped 3 bases from V and 6 bases from J, with 12 bases between. Germline V gene sequence: CDR1 SNHLY, CDR2 FYNNEI. The CDR3 extends over 15 amino acids. The CDR3 loop reads CASSDAGTLNSPLHF. DNA of the CDR3: TGTGCCAGCAGTGATGCAGGGACCCTTAATTCACCCCTCCACTTT.

This clonotype was counted many times. The rearrangement uses TRBV6-6 and TRBJ2-7; D remains ambiguous. The CDR3 covers 15 residues. CDR1 is MNHNY, CDR2 SVGAGI, per germline (reference sequence). The V and J ends lost 0 bases and 0 bases respectively, with 9 bases between them. The CDR3 DNA is TGTGCCAGCAGTTACTCGTATGCGGTCTCCTACGAGCAGTACTTC. Amino acid sequence: CASSYSYAVSYEQYF.

With respect to this clonotype: A much larger clone differs from this one at a single base, so this may be a read error. The gene calls are TRBV6-4 and TRBJ2-3; D uncertain. The germline V and J ends were trimmed by 5 bases and 5 bases, with 5 bases remaining between them. CDR1 MRHNA and CDR2 SNTAGT come from the germline V gene. The CDR3 is 11 amino acids. The CDR3 nucleotides read TGTGCCAGCAGTTCCGAAGATACGCAGTATTTT. Protein product: CASSSEDTQYF.

This clonotype came up a few times. This sequence joins TRBV30 and TRBJ1-2; TRBD1 agrees at 8 bases. The trim removed 5 bases at V and 2 bases at J, leaving 7 bases unmatched. Germline CDR1 is GTSNPN and CDR2 is SVGIG (reference sequence). This CDR3 region has 14 residues. The CDR3 DNA follows: TGTGCCTGGGGACGACAGGGGTTGAACTATGGCTACACCTTC. As protein: CAWGRQGLNYGYTF.

To note about this clonotype: At one of its ends the junction is not consistent with the germline gene, which may arise from a read error. The CDR3 DNA follows: TGTGCCATCGGTGAGTTGACAGGGACTGGGGCCAACGTCCTGACTTTC. Its protein is CAIGELTGTGANVLTF. The chain has TRBV10-3 and TRBJ2-6, with TRBD1 identical over 7 bases. Germline V gene lookup returns CDR1 ENHRY and CDR2 SYGVKD. This CDR3 region has 16 residues.

Ten or more counts support this clonotype. The junction differs from germline at one of its ends, possibly a read error. DNA of the CDR3: TGTGCCAGCAGCTTAGGGAACATGAATGGAAAACTGTTTTTT. This gives the protein CASSLGNMNGKLFF. The chain is built from TRBV11-3 and TRBJ1-4; D gene ambiguous. Germline V gene data show CDR1 as SGHNT and CDR2 as YENEEA. CDR3 length: 14 amino acids.

This clonotype occurred many times. The chain joins TRBV13 to TRBJ2-1, with no clear D. CDR1 and CDR2 (germline): PRHDT, FYEKMQ (reference sequence). The CDR3 covers 13 residues. V was pared by 3 bases and J by 9 bases, with 12 bases between. CDR3 loop: CASSLSRVGEQFF. The CDR3 nucleotides are TGTGCCAGCAGCTTGAGCCGGGTTGGTGAGCAGTTCTTC.

The chain uses TRBV27 and TRBJ2-1; D is possibly TRBD1 (5 bases). This CDR3 region has 16 residues. Per the germline V gene, CDR1 is MNHEY and CDR2 is SMNVEV (reference sequence). V dropped 6 bases and J dropped 9 bases, with 24 bases sitting between them. The CDR3, as DNA: TGTGCCAGCAGCTCCATGCAGGTCCAGGGATCTGGTGAGCAGTTCTTC. Its translation is CASSSMQVQGSGEQFF.

The chain is built from TRBV12-3 or TRBV12-4 and TRBJ2-1, with a tentative D call TRBD1 (6 bases). The CDR3 is 14 residues long. With 5 bases removed from V and 5 bases from J, the gap between germline ends came to 13 bases. The CDR3: CASSNNRDDNEQFF. The CDR3 DNA reads as TGTGCCAGCAGTAACAACAGGGACGACAATGAGCAGTTCTTC.

This clonotype was seen repeatedly, ten times or more. The chain employs TRBV19 and TRBJ1-2; D gene unclear. Trimming pared 5 bases from V and 7 bases from J, leaving 23 bases between. The CDR3 is made up of 16 amino acids. CDR1 is LNHDA, CDR2 SQIVND, per germline (reference sequence). CDR3 protein: CASSPDTGLQTVGYTF. The CDR3 region has the DNA TGTGCCAGTAGTCCAGACACCGGGCTTCAAACGGTTGGCTACACCTTC.

The J gene is TRBJ2-1, the V gene TRBV11-3, with 8 bases that match TRBD2. Germline-derived CDR1 and CDR2 are SGHNT and YENEEA. The CDR3 is 14 amino acids. J was trimmed by 7 bases and V by 5 bases; bases with no gene match: 7. Written as DNA, the CDR3 is TGTGCCAGCAGCCCGCGGGGGGCCAGGAATGAGCAGTTCTTC. It translates to CASSPRGARNEQFF.

In this sample, this clonotype turned up many times. The chain uses TRBV30 and TRBJ1-2; 10 bases are shared with TRBD1. CDR1 and CDR2 from the germline V gene are GTSNPN and SVGIG (reference sequence). Trimming removed 5 bases from V and 2 bases from J; junction bases left unmatched: 8. The CDR3 runs 15 residues. CDR3 region: CAWYQGQGTNYGYTF. CDR3 nucleotide sequence: TGTGCCTGGTACCAGGGACAGGGGACGAACTATGGCTACACCTTC.

This clonotype occurred many times. This chain connects TRBV19 to TRBJ1-1; D is ambiguous. The germline V gene has CDR1 LNHDA and CDR2 SQIVND (reference sequence). The CDR3 totals 13 residues. V gave up 3 bases and J gave up 2 bases, with 7 bases separating them. CDR3 loop: CASSIGSNTEAFF. The CDR3 region has the DNA TGTGCCAGTAGTATTGGCAGTAACACTGAAGCTTTCTTT.

This clonotype showed up many times. The V and J genes are TRBV6-1 and TRBJ1-2, with D tentatively TRBD1 (5 bases). The CDR3 extends over 14 amino acids. Germline lookup yields CDR1 MNHNS and CDR2 SASEGT. Trimming shortened V by 5 bases and J by 4 bases, and 14 bases separated the two germline ends. The CDR3 region has the DNA TGTGCCAGCAGTTCCCGGGACCATAGCTATGGCTACACCTTC. It specifies CASSSRDHSYGYTF.

This clonotype came up many times. V gene TRBV7-9 combines with J gene TRBJ1-1; the D gene is possibly TRBD1 (5 bases). The ends were cut back, 5 bases at V and 3 bases at J, with 16 bases in the middle. The CDR3 has 15 residues. Germline V CDR1 and CDR2: SEHNR, FQNEAQ (reference sequence). CDR3 loop: CASSREGSLDTEAFF. The CDR3 DNA reads as TGTGCCAGCAGCCGAGAGGGGTCGTTGGACACTGAAGCTTTCTTT. Supplemented by reference TRBV7-9 and TRBJ1-1, the full variable domain reads DTGVSQNPRHKITKRGQNVTFRCDPISEHNRLYWYRQTLGQGPEFLTYFQNEAQLEKSRLLSDRFSAERPKGSFSTLEIQRTEQGDSAMYLCASSREGSLDTEAFFGQGTRLTVV.

This clonotype was found a few times. This chain links TRBV6-2 or TRBV6-3 with TRBJ2-7; D gene ambiguous. Germline V gene data show CDR1 as MNHEY and CDR2 as SVGEGT. The CDR3 is made up of 16 amino acids. Deletions cut 0 bases from V and 0 bases from J, with 12 bases between. CDR3: CASSYSKTGYSYEQYF. CDR3 coding DNA: TGTGCCAGCAGTTACTCTAAGACTGGATACTCCTACGAGCAGTACTTC.

This clonotype was counted many times. The V gene is TRBV3-1, the J gene TRBJ2-7; D possibly uses TRBD1 or TRBD2 (6 bases each). The CDR3 runs to 14 residues. Germline loops: CDR1 LGHDT, CDR2 YNNKEL (reference sequence). V lost 1 base, J lost 2 bases, and 9 bases lay in between. The CDR3 nucleotides are TGTGCCAGCAGCCAAGGGGGGGCACCCTACGAGCAGTACTTC. As protein: CASSQGGAPYEQYF.

As DNA, the CDR3 is TGTGCCAGCAGACTAATCCTAGGGACAAATTCACCCCTCCACTTT. It translates to CASRLILGTNSPLHF. The chain combines TRBV6-1 with TRBJ1-6, with D maybe TRBD1 (6 bases). Trimming stripped 6 bases from V and 7 bases from J, with 16 bases between. The CDR3 runs 15 residues. CDR1 is MNHNS and CDR2 is SASEGT in the germline V gene.

The CDR3 protein is CATSDHTGGSYNEQFF. Here the CDR3 DNA reads TGTGCCACCAGTGACCACACCGGGGGATCCTACAATGAGCAGTTCTTC. The rearrangement uses TRBV24-1 and TRBJ2-1; D is possibly TRBD2 (6 bases). Germline CDR1 and CDR2: KGHDR and SFDVKD. CDR3 length: 16 amino acids. V lost 4 bases, J lost 1 base, and 13 bases lay in between.

This clonotype was seen many times. The rearrangement joins TRBV28 to TRBJ2-5, with 8 bases fitting TRBD1. Trimming removed 2 bases from V and 5 bases from J; junction bases left unmatched: 7. CDR1 and CDR2 (germline): MDHEN, SYDVKM. The CDR3 consists of 15 residues. The CDR3 loop is CASSLGTGRGETQYF. DNA for the CDR3: TGTGCCAGCAGTTTAGGGACAGGTCGAGGCGAGACCCAGTACTTC.

V and J are TRBV10-2 and TRBJ1-3, with a possible D match to TRBD1 (6 bases). Looked up from germline, CDR1 is WSHSY and CDR2 is SAAADI. CDR3 length: 14 amino acids. The V end lost 7 bases, the J end lost 0 bases, and 10 bases lay between the germline ends. This chain's CDR3 is CASTTGISGNTIYF. The CDR3 DNA reads as TGCGCCAGCACGACAGGAATCTCTGGAAACACCATATATTTT.

This clonotype was picked up a small number of times. The V call is TRBV5-4, the J call TRBJ2-2; 9 bases align to TRBD2. The V segment lost 4 bases and the J segment 4 bases; nucleotides outside the gene matches: 8. Per the germline V gene, CDR1 is SGHNT and CDR2 is YYREEE (reference sequence). The CDR3 has 16 residues. The CDR3 loop reads CASSLSGGFITGELFF. The CDR3 coding sequence is TGTGCCAGCAGCCTTAGCGGGGGCTTTATCACCGGGGAGCTGTTTTTT. Supplemented by reference TRBV5-4 and TRBJ2-2, the full variable domain reads ETGVTQSPTHLIKTRGQQVTLRCSSQSGHNTVSWYQQALGQGPQFIFQYYREEENGRGNFPPRFSGLQFPNYSSELNVNALELDDSALYLCASSLSGGFITGELFFGEGSRLTVL.

J is TRBJ1-6 and V is TRBV6-1, with D hard to call. CDR3 length: 14 residues. Deletions cut 5 bases from V and 6 bases from J, with 11 bases between. The germline CDR1 and CDR2 sequences are MNHNS and SASEGT. The DNA of the CDR3 is TGTGCCAGCAGTATACACGGGCGTAATTCACCCCTCCACTTT. Translated: CASSIHGRNSPLHF.